This TCR delta chain originates from a study of γδ T cells in repeated Plasmodium falciparum infection. Study information: Sampling occurred at baseline, pre-infection for selected infections, and 21 days post-infection. General observations from the study: Vdelta2-negative gammadelta repertoires appeared less diverse and less shared in Malian than Australian children. Vdelta2-negative gammadelta repertoires, largely Vdelta1+, seemingly showed infection-driven waves of new clonal selection.

Vgamma9/Vdelta2+ and Vdelta2-negative gammadelta T cells were flow-sorted from PBMC for bulk sequencing. TCRdb redid clone calling on the multiplex PCR reads using CATT. The table records 70,000 to 95,000 delta-chain clones, 1.4% of them present only once. Looked up from germline, CDR1 is TSWWSYY and CDR2 is QGS. The CDR3 spans 21 residues. Details on this clone: Its specificity is unknown. TCRdb assigns this DNA the protein of a much larger clone, which departs from its translation at residue 19; this likely reflects a read error, and the protein shown comes from translating the DNA.

The receptor was isolated from a pool of human donors (malaria-infected and uninfected, not separated). The sample taken for sequencing was gamma-delta T cells from blood. The J gene went uncalled, whereas the V gene is TRDV1; the listed D gene, TRDD3, was not tested against the DNA. The CDR3 reads CALGSPLWGPTYWGNTDKPIF. The DNA for the CDR3 is TGTGCTCTTGGGTCCCCTTTGTGGGGTCCTACGTACTGGGGGAACACCGATAAACCCATCTTT.